A selection of T cell receptor beta chains follows, all from one sample in a study of metastatic and nonmetastatic thyroid tumors. TCRdb reassembled clones from the PCR reads with MiXCR. This table holds tens of thousands of clones, less than 20% found once. Sequenced input: adjacent normal tissue. All receptors come from a male donor with papillary thyroid cancer or a benign thyroid nodule (not recorded which). Some clones in this sample may be carry-over from other donors' samples. Each CDR3 is given with its conserved first and last residue. The D gene is left open where the match is weak. Clone size is not always given. Where it is, it says once, few, many or a class for expanded clones.

V gene	J gene	clone size	D gene	CDR3 DNA	CDR3 protein
TRBV2	TRBJ2-7	NA	NA	TGTGCCAGCAGTGAAGCGCTAGGAGCGTCCTACGAGCAGTACTTC	CASSEALGASYEQYF
TRBV20-1	TRBJ2-7	NA	TRBD1	TGCAGTGCTAGAGACATCAAGGGGGCGGACGAGCAGTACTTC	CSARDIKGADEQYF
TRBV9	TRBJ2-1	many	TRBD2	TGTGCCAGCAGCCTCACTAGCGGGGATGACAATGAGCAGTTCTTC	CASSLTSGDDNEQFF
TRBV11-2	TRBJ1-2	medium-sized	NA	TGTGCCAGCAGAGGGGGGCAGGGCTATGGCTACACCTTC	CASRGGQGYGYTF
TRBV9	TRBJ2-3	NA	NA	TGTGCCAGCAGCGTAGCCATTGGGGGTCGCACAGATACGCAGTATTTT	CASSVAIGGRTDTQYF
TRBV11-2	TRBJ2-1	many	NA	TGTGCCAGCAGCACCTCCTCCTACAATGAGCAGTTCTTC	CASSTSSYNEQFF
TRBV5-4	TRBJ2-5	many	NA	TGTGCCAGCAGCTCCCCACAGTCTAAAGAGACCCAGTACTTC	CASSSPQSKETQYF
TRBV24-1	TRBJ1-2	medium-sized	NA	TGTGCCACGGCGGAATCTAACTATGGCTACACCTTC	CATAESNYGYTF
TRBV15	TRBJ1-1	many	TRBD1	TGTGCCACCAGCAAGACAGGGGCGGAGACTGAAGCTTTCTTT	CATSKTGAETEAFF
TRBV20-1	TRBJ1-6	NA	NA	TGCAGTGCTAGAGAACTACAGGGTAATAATTCACCCCTCCACTTT	CSARELQGNNSPLHF
TRBV6-5	TRBJ1-1	many	NA	TGTGCCAGCAGTTCCTCGGCGGGGCCCACTGAAGCTTTCTTT	CASSSSAGPTEAFF
TRBV3-1	TRBJ1-1	many	NA	TGTGCCAGCAGCCAAGGACGGATGAACACTGAAGCTTTCTTT	CASSQGRMNTEAFF
TRBV6-9	TRBJ2-1	once	NA	TGCGCCATCGGGGGGTGGGGGGGCGGGCGGGGATACAATGAGCAGTTCTTC	CAIGGWGGGRGYNEQFF
TRBV20-1	TRBJ2-3	many	NA	TGCAGTGCTATGGGGGGAGCAGATACGCAGTATTTT	CSAMGGADTQYF
TRBV29-1	TRBJ2-1	many	NA	TGCAGCGTTGTGGATCTATCTTGGCAGTTCTTC	CSVVDLSWQFF
TRBV4-1	TRBJ2-5	many	NA	TGCGCCAGCAGCCAAGAGCATTCGCCCGCGGAGACCCAGTACTTC	CASSQEHSPAETQYF
TRBV5-6	TRBJ2-1	many	TRBD2	TGTGCCAGCAGCCCCGAGGCTAGCGGGAGACGCAATGAGCAGTTCTTC	CASSPEASGRRNEQFF
TRBV20-1	TRBJ1-3	many	TRBD1	TGCAGTGCTCACGGACAGGGACTAAGCTCTGGAAACACCATATATTTT	CSAHGQGLSSGNTIYF
TRBV5-1	TRBJ1-5	NA	NA	TGCGCCAGCAGCCCCGTTCACGGTAGCAATCAGCCCCAACATTTT	CASSPVHGSNQPQHF
TRBV27	TRBJ2-1	medium-sized	NA	TGTGCCAGCAGTTTACAGTCAGGGGTTGAGCAGTTCTTC	CASSLQSGVEQFF
TRBV6-6	TRBJ2-2	NA	NA	TGCGTCAGCAGTTACTCCGGGCAGAACACCGGGGAGCTGTTTTTT	CVSSYSGQNTGELFF
TRBV19	TRBJ2-1	NA	TRBD2	TGTGCCAGTAGTATCGGACTAGCGGGAGGAAGTGAGCGGTTCTTC	CASSIGLAGGSERFF
TRBV10-3	TRBJ2-3	many	NA	TGTGCCATCAGTGGCGTTGACCCCACAGATACGCAGTATTTT	CAISGVDPTDTQYF